This T cell receptor beta chain came from a study of T-cell reconstitution after alpha-beta-depleted transplantation in children. V gave up 3 bases and J gave up 2 bases; unmatched junction bases: 7. This CDR3 contains 16 residues. The V gene's germline CDR1 is LNHDA and CDR2 SQIVND (reference sequence). Preparation of the TCRbeta library involved a method that used unique molecular identifiers. In TCRdb, the PCR reads were re-called with MiXCR into one record per CDR3 protein. This sample has just over 950,000 distinct CDR3 sequences, with under 30% found just once. This clonotype was obtained from a boy in the first two years of life who had a stem cell transplant for SCID, so the T cells may come from the graft donor. V gene TRBV19 combines with J gene TRBJ1-5, with TRBD1 matching 7 bases. The material sequenced was PBMCs, mostly from graft donor cells, taken 360 days after TCRalphabeta/CD19-depleted stem cell transplant. The CDR3 reads CASSMGGQFGNQPQHF. The CDR3 nucleotides read TGTGCCAGTAGTATGGGGGGACAGTTTGGCAATCAGCCCCAGCATTTT.